The entry below describes one T cell receptor (beta chain). CDR1 and CDR2 from the germline V gene are GTSNPN and SVGIG (reference sequence). The CDR3 runs to 13 residues. J lost 5 bases, V lost 5 bases, and 8 bases had no gene match. This sample is drawn from a study of blood T cell repertoires in COVID-19. Study in general: Both acute and convalescent COVID-19 samples were obtained from the United States, Italy and Spain. The analysed material was cDNA or gDNA that came from T cells, B-cell-depleted T cells, or PBMCs.

In the source study's methods: Estimation of nucleated cell counts was performed using reference gene primer amplification. Libraries were prepared by immunoSEQ multiplex PCR; TCRdb keeps only in-frame clonotypes and omits some of them. The V and J calls and clone size are taken from that table; D and trimming were inferred from the DNA. In the table there are roughly 86,000 clones, around 82% of which are singletons. The receptor was isolated from a man aged 55-75 years with acute or convalescent COVID-19. What was sequenced was peripheral blood. The chain has TRBV30 and TRBJ1-2; 7 bases line up with TRBD1. The CDR3 spells CAWDQTGQYGYTF. CDR3 DNA sequence: TGTGCCTGGGACCAGACAGGGCAATATGGCTACACCTTC. Based on the CDR3 plus reference TRBV30 and TRBJ1-2, the full variable domain is SQTIHQWPATLVQPVGSPLSLECTVEGTSNPNLYWYRQAAGRGLQLLFYSVGIGQISSEVPQNLSASRPQDRQFILSSKKLLLSDSGFYLCAWDQTGQYGYTFGSGTRLTVV.